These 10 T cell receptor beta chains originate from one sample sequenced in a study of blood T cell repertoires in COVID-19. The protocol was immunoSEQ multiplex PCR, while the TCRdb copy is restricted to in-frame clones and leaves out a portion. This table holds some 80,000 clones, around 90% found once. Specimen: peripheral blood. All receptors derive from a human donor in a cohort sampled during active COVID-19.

The CDR3: CASSLLGQGAFF. The CDR3 DNA reads as TGTGCCAGCAGTTTGTTGGGGCAGGGCGCGTTCTTC. The rearrangement joins TRBV28 to TRBJ2-1; maybe TRBD1 (5 bases). Trimming pared 3 bases from V and 15 bases from J, leaving 15 bases between. CDR1 MDHEN and CDR2 SYDVKM come from the germline V gene. The CDR3 extends over 12 amino acids.

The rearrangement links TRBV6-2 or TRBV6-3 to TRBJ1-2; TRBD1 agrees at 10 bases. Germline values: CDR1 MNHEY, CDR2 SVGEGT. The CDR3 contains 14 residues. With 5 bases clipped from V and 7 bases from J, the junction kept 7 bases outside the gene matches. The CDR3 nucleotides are TGTGCCAGCAGTACTCGACAGGGGGCCTTTGGCTACACCTTC. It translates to CASSTRQGAFGYTF.

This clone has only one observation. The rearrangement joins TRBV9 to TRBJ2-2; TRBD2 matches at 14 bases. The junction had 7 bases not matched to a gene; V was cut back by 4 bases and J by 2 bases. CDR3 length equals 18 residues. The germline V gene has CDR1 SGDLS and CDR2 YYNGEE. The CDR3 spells CASSTRLAGGHNTGELFF. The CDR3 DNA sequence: TGTGCCAGCAGCACTAGACTAGCGGGGGGGCATAACACCGGGGAGCTGTTTTTT.

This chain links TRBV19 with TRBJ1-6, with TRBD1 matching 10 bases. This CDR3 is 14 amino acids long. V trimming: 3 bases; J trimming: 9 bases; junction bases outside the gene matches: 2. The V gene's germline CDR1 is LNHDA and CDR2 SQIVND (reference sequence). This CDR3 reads CASSIRDRGSPLHF. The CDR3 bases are TGTGCCAGTAGTATCCGGGACAGGGGTTCACCCCTCCACTTT.

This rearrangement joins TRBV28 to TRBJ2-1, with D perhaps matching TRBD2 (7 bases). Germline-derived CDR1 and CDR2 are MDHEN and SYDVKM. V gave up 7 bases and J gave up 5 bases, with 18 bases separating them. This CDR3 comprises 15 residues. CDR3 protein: CASTKGGGLNNEQFF. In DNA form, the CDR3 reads TGTGCCAGCACCAAAGGGGGGGGGTTAAACAATGAGCAGTTCTTC.

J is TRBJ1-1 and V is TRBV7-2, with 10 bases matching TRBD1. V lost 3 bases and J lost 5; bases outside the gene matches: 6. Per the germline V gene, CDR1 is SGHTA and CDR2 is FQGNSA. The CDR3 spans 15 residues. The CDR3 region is CASSFRDRGGTEAFF. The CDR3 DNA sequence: TGTGCCAGCAGCTTCCGGGACAGGGGTGGGACTGAAGCTTTCTTT.

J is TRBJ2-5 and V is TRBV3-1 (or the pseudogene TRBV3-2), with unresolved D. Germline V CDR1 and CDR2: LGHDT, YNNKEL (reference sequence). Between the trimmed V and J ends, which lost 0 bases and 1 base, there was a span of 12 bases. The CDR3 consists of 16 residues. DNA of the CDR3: TGTGCCAGCAGCCAAGATATCCAACCTACCCAAGAGACCCAGTACTTC. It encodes CASSQDIQPTQETQYF.

CDR3 residues: CASSPTYAGGANTGELFF. The DNA for the CDR3 is TGTGCCAGCAGCCCGACCTACGCAGGGGGCGCGAACACCGGGGAGCTGTTTTTT. This chain joins TRBV3-1 (or the pseudogene TRBV3-2) and TRBJ2-2, with TRBD1 matching 8 bases. Germline V gives CDR1 LGHDT, CDR2 YNNKEL (reference sequence). The CDR3 has 18 amino acids. Losses at the gene ends were 4 bases for V and 0 bases for J; bases not matched to a gene: 10.

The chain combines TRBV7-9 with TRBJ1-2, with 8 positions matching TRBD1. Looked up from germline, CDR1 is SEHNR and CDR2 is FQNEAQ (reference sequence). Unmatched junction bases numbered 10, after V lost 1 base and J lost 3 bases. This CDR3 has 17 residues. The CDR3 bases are TGTGCCAGCAGCTTAGGTTGGGCGGACAGGGACCACTATGGCTACACCTTC. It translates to CASSLGWADRDHYGYTF.

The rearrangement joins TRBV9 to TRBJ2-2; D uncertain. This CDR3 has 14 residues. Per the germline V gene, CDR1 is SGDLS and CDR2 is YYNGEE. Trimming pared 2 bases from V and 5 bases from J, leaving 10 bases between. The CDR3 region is CASSVRGDTGELFF. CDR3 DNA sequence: TGTGCCAGCAGCGTCCGTGGAGATACCGGGGAGCTGTTTTTT.